One T cell receptor beta chain is described in this entry. This clone was counted once. Its antigen target is currently unknown. Within one base of it there is no much larger clone, and no base qualities were kept. The record originates from a study of Ad26.COV2.S vaccination and SARS-CoV-2 variants (dated by TCRdb to about 2021). About the investigation overall: Donors in the vaccine arm were drawn from COV1001, a phase I-IIa trial of Ad26.COV2.S in healthy adults that was multicentre, randomized, double-blind and placebo-controlled. Sequencing of the TCRbeta repertoire served to evaluate the specificity and breadth of SARS-CoV-2-reactive T cell receptors following Ad26.COV2.S vaccination. Throughout the experiments and outcome assessment, investigators stayed blinded to trial group allocation. Trial participants were randomized into five groups of five: low-dose or high-dose Ad26.COV2.S given once or twice, or placebo on both occasions. Dosing of Ad26.COV2.S was intramuscular, at either 5x10^10 or 1x10^11 viral particles, delivered as one shot or as two shots spaced 56 days apart. A total of approximately 30 samples were included in the TCR-sequenced set, comprising some 20 Ad26.COV2.S vaccine recipients, 5 placebo recipients and 8 SARS-CoV-2 convalescent individuals. What the work shows at the level of the full study, not this receptor alone: Compared with placebo recipients, Ad26.COV2.S recipients showed higher spike-specific TCR breadth (P = 0.0014). Comparing responses between vaccine doses or regimens was not something the study was powered to do. It was noted by the authors that total T cell responses may have been underestimated by the TCR breadth and depth analyses. Substantial breadth of spike-specific CD8+ and CD4+ T cell responses was reported after vaccination. Non-spike TCR breadth was comparable between vaccine and placebo recipients, consistent with the vaccine containing only spike.

The immunoSEQ Assay was used to sequence TCRbeta CDR3 regions. After extraction, genomic DNA underwent amplification by bias-controlled multiplex PCR, followed by high-throughput sequencing. In the source study's methods: To quantify the absolute abundance of every unique TCRbeta CDR3 region, sequences were collapsed and filtered. T cell fraction was estimated by normalizing TCRbeta template counts to usable DNA, with usable DNA measured through amplification of reference genes found in all nucleated cells. Repertoire TCRs were annotated as SARS-CoV-2-specific when V gene, CDR3 amino acid sequence and J gene were exactly matched to a known reactive TCR set. The reference SARS-CoV-2 TCR set came from MIRA and was filtered for enrichment in COVID-19-positive ImmuneCODE repertoires, removing public or cross-reactive TCRs. Using the MIRA antigens, annotated TCRs were further analysed by specific ORF or by position within an ORF. Breadth was defined as annotated unique rearrangements over total unique productive rearrangements; depth was the summed frequency of those rearrangements. TCR breadth was compared between groups using two-sided Wilcoxon rank-sum tests. The source is immuneACCESS, and TCRdb retained only in-frame sequences with V and J called. Part of the clones is not carried over; for the studies checked, unresolved V genes explain less than half of this, and the remainder is unexplained. The V and J calls and clone size were taken over from that table, and D and trimming were inferred from the DNA. Counted in this sample were about 350,000 clones; more than 75% of them appeared once. About 3.3% of the sample goes to the ten largest clones.

Measured from the cysteine to the phenylalanine, the CDR3 is 12 residues long. The sequence is cut down to CDR3 DNA, 36 bases in frame from base 1. The germline V gene yields SQVTM for CDR1 and ANQGSEA for CDR2. V is cut by 4 bases and J by 0 bases, and the space between the germline ends is 4 bases. The treatment or condition label of this sample denotes: about 20 received Ad26.COV2.S at low or high dose, single or two shots; about 5 received placebo; per-sample allocation not given. For vaccine and placebo recipients, repertoires were sequenced using samples collected on day 63 after the first injection. In Cohort 1b, some 25 adults aged 18-55 years were enrolled at a single site in Boston, USA, between 29 July and 7 August 2020. Ad26.COV2.S was a replication-incompetent adenovirus type 26 vector that expressed a prefusion-stabilized SARS-CoV-2 spike protein derived from the original Wuhan strain.

The sample in question was peripheral blood, obtained in a trial of Ad26.COV2.S vaccine versus placebo. Rearrangement joined TRBV29-1 to TRBJ1-3; no confident D gene assignment can be made. The TCR sequence derives from a person between 18 and 59 years old who received the Ad26.COV2.S COVID-19 vaccine or a placebo. The CDR3 loop reads CSVANSGNTIYF. The DNA sequence is as follows: TGCAGCGTTGCCAACTCTGGAAACACCATATATTTT.